This T cell receptor (beta chain) was captured by sequencing in a study of CD8 T cells in ankylosing spondylitis. Findings of the study overall: Some motif variants were previously reported in reactive arthritis synovial fluid and blood. Significant enrichment of disease-linked clones was reported in matched ankylosing spondylitis synovial fluid. A motif of several highly homologous TCR beta variants was seen as apparently characteristic of ankylosing spondylitis blood. Disease-linked clones bore a CD8+ phenotype and were relatively rare in peripheral blood.

Library preparation for TCR beta used quantitative 5'-RACE with molecular barcodes. From the 5' RACE reads, TCRdb called clonotypes with MiXCR, one entry per CDR3 protein. The sample carries about 200,000 distinct CDR3 sequences, approximately 7.4% recorded once. Trimming cost V 5 bases and J 0 bases; bases outside gene matches: 13. The germline CDR1 and CDR2 sequences are SQVTM and ANQGSEA. The CDR3 covers 16 residues. This clonotype was detected ten times or more. Its specificity is not known. The sequence was obtained from a male donor with ankylosing spondylitis. The sequenced material came from blood, either unsorted or a sorted T cell fraction (not recorded which). V usage is TRBV29-1 and J usage is TRBJ2-7; 7 bases are shared with TRBD1. The CDR3 protein is CSVQLYGTEFSYEQYF. Here the CDR3 DNA reads TGCAGCGTTCAGCTTTATGGGACAGAGTTCTCCTACGAGCAGTACTTC.